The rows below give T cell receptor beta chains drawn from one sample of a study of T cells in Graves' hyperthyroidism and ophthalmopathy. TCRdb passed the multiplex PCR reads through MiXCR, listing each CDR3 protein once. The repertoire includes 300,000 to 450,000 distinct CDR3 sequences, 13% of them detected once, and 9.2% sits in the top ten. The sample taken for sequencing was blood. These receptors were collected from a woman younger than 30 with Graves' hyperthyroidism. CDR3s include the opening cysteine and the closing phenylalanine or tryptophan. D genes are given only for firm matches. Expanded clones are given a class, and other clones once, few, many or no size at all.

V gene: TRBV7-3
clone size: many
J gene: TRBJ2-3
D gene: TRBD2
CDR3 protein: CASSLMGLAGSDTQYF
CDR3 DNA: TGTGCCAGCAGCCTAATGGGACTAGCGGGGTCGGATACGCAGTATTTT

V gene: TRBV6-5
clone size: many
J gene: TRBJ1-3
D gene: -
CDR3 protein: CASSYSAGIGGNTIYF
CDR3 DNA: TGTGCCAGCAGTTACTCCGCAGGGATAGGAGGAAACACCATATATTTT

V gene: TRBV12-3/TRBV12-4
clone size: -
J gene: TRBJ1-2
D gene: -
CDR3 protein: CASRAAGSSANYGYTF
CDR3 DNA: TGTGCCAGCAGAGCGGCAGGGAGTTCGGCTAACTATGGCTACACCTTC

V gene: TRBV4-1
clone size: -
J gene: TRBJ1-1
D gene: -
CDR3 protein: CASSHPDSLIDTEAFF
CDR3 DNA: TGCGCCAGCAGCCATCCGGACAGCCTTATAGACACTGAAGCTTTCTTT

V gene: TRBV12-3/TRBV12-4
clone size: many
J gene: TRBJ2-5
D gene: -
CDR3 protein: CASSIGHNQETQYF
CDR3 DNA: TGTGCCAGCAGTATTGGGCATAACCAAGAGACCCAGTACTTC

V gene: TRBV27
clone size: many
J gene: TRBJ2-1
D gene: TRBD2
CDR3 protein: CASSHSGGAVGEQFF
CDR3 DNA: TGTGCCAGCAGCCATAGCGGGGGGGCAGTAGGGGAGCAGTTCTTC

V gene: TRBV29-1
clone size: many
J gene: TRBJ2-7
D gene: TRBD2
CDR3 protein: CSALAGALYEQYF
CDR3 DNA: TGCAGCGCCCTAGCGGGAGCCCTATACGAGCAGTACTTC

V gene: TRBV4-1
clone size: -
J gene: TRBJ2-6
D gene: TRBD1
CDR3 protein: CASSQIRTGVLSGANVLTF
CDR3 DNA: TGCGCCAGCAGCCAGATTAGGACAGGGGTCCTCTCTGGGGCCAACGTCCTGACTTTC

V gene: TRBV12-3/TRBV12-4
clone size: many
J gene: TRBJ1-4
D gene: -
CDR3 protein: CASSFLRGEKLFF
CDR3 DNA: TGTGCCAGCAGTTTCCTACGCGGTGAAAAACTGTTTTTT

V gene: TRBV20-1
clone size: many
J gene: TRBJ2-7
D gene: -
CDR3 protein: CSARRPLAPNFSYEQYF
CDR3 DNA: TGCAGTGCTAGAAGGCCTCTAGCGCCTAATTTCTCCTACGAGCAGTACTTC

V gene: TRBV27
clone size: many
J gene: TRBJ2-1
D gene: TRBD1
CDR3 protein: CASSLAGGWEQFF
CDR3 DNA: TGTGCCAGCAGTTTGGCAGGGGGTTGGGAGCAGTTCTTC

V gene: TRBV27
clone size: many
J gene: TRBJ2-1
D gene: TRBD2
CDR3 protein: CASSLRPDVGIRAGEQFF
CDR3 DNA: TGTGCCAGCAGTTTGAGGCCCGACGTTGGGATTAGAGCGGGGGAGCAGTTCTTC

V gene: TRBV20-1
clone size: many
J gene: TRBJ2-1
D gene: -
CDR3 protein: CSAPPATGLYEQFF
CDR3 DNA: TGCAGTGCCCCGCCGGCCACAGGGTTGTATGAGCAGTTCTTC

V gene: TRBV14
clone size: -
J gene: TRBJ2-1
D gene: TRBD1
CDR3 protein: CASSPGQGWSYNEQFF
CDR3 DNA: TGTGCCAGCAGCCCGGGACAGGGTTGGTCCTACAATGAGCAGTTCTTC

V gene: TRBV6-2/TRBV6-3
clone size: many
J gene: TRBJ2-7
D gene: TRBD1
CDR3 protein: CASSYSRRTGGSYEQYF
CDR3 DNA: TGTGCCAGCAGTTACTCGAGGAGGACAGGGGGTTCCTACGAGCAGTACTTC

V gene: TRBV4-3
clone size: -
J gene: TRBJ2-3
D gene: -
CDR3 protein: CASSQEGTSDTQYF
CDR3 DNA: TGCGCCAGCAGCCAAGAAGGTACTTCGGATACGCAGTATTTT

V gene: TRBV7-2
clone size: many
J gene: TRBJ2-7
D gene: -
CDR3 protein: CASSLGGVATPHTPEQYF
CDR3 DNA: TGTGCCAGCAGCTTAGGCGGCGTGGCGACCCCCCATACCCCCGAGCAGTACTTC

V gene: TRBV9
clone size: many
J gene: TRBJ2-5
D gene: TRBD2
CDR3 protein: CASSVVSSGIETQYF
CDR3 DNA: TGTGCCAGCAGCGTAGTGTCTAGCGGGATAGAGACCCAGTACTTC

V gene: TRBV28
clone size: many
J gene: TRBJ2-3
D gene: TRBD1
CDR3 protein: CASGKPGQGEDTQYF
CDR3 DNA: TGTGCCAGCGGAAAGCCGGGACAGGGTGAAGATACGCAGTATTTT

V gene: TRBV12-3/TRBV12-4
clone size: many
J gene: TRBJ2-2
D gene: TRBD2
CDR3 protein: CASSLWRGAVGLAGGPNTGELFF
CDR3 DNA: TGTGCCAGCAGTTTATGGCGGGGGGCGGTCGGACTAGCGGGGGGCCCCAACACCGGGGAGCTGTTTTTT

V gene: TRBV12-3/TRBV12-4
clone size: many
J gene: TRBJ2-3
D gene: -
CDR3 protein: CASSLDTQYF
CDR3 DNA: TGTGCCAGCAGTTTAGATACGCAGTATTTT

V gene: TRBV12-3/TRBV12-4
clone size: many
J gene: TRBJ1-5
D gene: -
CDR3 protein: CASSLEWGGANQPQHF
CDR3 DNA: TGTGCCAGCAGTTTAGAATGGGGGGGGGCCAATCAGCCCCAGCATTTT

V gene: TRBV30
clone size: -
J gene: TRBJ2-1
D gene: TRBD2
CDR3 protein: CAGRGTSGPSIGQFF
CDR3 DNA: TGTGCCGGGAGAGGGACTAGCGGGCCTTCCATAGGGCAGTTCTTC

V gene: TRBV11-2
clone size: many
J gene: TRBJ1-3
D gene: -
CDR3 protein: CASSLPATGGARNTIYF
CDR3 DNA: TGTGCCAGCAGCCTACCCGCGACAGGAGGGGCGAGAAACACCATATATTTT

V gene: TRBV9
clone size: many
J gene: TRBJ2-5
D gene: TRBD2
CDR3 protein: CASSPAGRPLGETQYF
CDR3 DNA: TGTGCCAGCAGCCCAGCGGGGCGACCCTTGGGTGAGACCCAGTACTTC

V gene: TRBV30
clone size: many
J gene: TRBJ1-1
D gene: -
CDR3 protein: CAWSVIGVDEAFF
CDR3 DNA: TGTGCCTGGAGTGTAATTGGGGTGGATGAAGCTTTCTTT

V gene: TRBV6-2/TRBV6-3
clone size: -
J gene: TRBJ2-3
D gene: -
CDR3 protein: CASSYLIGSLTDTQYF
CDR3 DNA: TGTGCCAGCAGTTACTTGATAGGGTCCCTCACAGATACGCAGTATTTT

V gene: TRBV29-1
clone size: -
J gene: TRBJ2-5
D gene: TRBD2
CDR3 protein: CSAGGGEAQYF
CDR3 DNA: TGCAGCGCTGGCGGGGGAGAGGCCCAGTACTTC

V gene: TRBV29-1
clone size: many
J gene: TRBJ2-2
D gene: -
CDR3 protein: CSGKQAANTGELFF
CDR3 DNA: TGCAGCGGGAAACAGGCCGCGAACACCGGGGAGCTGTTTTTT

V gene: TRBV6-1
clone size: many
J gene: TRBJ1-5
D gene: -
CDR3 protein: CASKTARIQPQHF
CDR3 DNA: TGTGCCAGCAAGACGGCGCGGATTCAGCCCCAGCATTTT

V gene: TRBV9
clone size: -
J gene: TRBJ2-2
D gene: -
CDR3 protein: CASSPLGVAGELFF
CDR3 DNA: TGTGCCAGCAGCCCATTAGGGGTGGCCGGGGAGCTGTTTTTT

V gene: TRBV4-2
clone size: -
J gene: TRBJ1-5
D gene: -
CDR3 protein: CASSQDREVADTQHF
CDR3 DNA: TGTGCCAGCAGCCAAGATCGGGAAGTCGCAGATACGCAGCATTTT

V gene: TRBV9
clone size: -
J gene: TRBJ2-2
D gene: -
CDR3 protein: CASSVRMTPSTPGELFF
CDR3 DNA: TGTGCCAGCAGCGTGAGGATGACACCATCAACCCCCGGGGAGCTGTTTTTT

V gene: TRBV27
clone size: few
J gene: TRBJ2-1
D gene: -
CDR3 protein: CASSPGASYYNEQFF
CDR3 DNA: TGTGCCAGCAGTCCAGGGGCCTCCTACTACAATGAGCAGTTCTTC

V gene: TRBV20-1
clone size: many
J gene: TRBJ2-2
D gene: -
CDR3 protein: CSARRGRRSHTGELFF
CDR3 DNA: TGCAGTGCCAGACGCGGACGTAGGAGCCACACCGGGGAGCTGTTTTTT

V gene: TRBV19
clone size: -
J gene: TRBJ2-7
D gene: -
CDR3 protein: CASSISWGGHYEQYF
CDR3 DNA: TGTGCCAGTAGTATTTCTTGGGGCGGTCACTACGAGCAGTACTTC

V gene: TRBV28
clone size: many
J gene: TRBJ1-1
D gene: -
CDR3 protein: CASSPHRVTEAFF
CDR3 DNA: TGTGCCAGCAGTCCCCACAGAGTCACTGAAGCTTTCTTT

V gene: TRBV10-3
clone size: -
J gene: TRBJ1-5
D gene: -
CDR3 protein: CAISESAAYSNQPQHF
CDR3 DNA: TGTGCCATCAGTGAGTCGGCGGCTTATAGCAATCAGCCCCAGCATTTT

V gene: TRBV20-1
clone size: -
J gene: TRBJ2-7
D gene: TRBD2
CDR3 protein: CSASAVPGLAGGPAYEQYF
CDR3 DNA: TGCAGTGCTAGCGCGGTCCCGGGACTAGCGGGAGGGCCCGCCTACGAGCAGTACTTC

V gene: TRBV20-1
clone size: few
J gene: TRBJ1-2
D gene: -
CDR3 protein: CSARPPQLYGYTF
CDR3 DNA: TGCAGTGCCAGACCCCCACAACTTTATGGCTACACCTTC

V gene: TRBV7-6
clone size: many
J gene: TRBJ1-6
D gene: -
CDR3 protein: CASSRAGVLNSPLHF
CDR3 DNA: TGTGCCAGCAGCCGGGCCGGGGTTTTGAATTCACCCCTCCACTTT

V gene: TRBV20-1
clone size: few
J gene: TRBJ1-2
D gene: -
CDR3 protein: CASDGHPSNYGYTF
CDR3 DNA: TGCGCATCGGACGGACACCCATCAAACTATGGCTACACCTTC

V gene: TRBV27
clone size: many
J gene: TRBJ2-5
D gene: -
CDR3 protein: CASSFLPIGGLETQYF
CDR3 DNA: TGTGCCAGCAGTTTCCTCCCGATTGGGGGATTGGAGACCCAGTACTTC

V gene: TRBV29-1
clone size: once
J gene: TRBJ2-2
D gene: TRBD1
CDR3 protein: CSVVNGTGGSELVF
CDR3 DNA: TGCAGCGTCGTGAACGGGACAGGGGGCTCTGAGCTGGTTTTT